This paragraph covers one T cell receptor beta chain sequence. Primers included in the PCR were 60 Vbeta and 13 Jbeta primers. Only in-frame clones appear in the TCRdb table, and some are missing; sequencing was by immunoSEQ multiplex PCR. Found here are about 170,000 clones, 70% to 80% of them singletons; the top ten hold less than 0.9%. This entry is derived from a study of cytomegalovirus exposure and HLA in healthy donors. This CDR3 spans 16 amino acids. Trimming took 1 base from V and 5 from J; bases not matched to a gene: 7. Germline V gene data show CDR1 as MNHNS and CDR2 as SASEGT. The material sequenced was PBMCs. The rearrangement links TRBV6-1 to TRBJ2-5, with 10 bases that match TRBD1. The sequence derives from a female donor in good health and CMV-seronegative. The DNA for the CDR3 is TGTGCCAGCAGTGAAGGGACAGGGGGTATTTGGGAGACCCAGTACTTC. As protein: CASSEGTGGIWETQYF.